Shown below are 7 T cell receptor beta chains from a single sample sequenced in a study of shared clonotypes between healthy human individuals. Libraries were prepared by immunoSEQ multiplex PCR; TCRdb keeps only in-frame clonotypes and omits some of them. This sample has about 1.9 million clones, with 90% to 95% found just once. CD45RO-negative cells were positively selected for CCR7, leaving out terminally differentiated effector memory CD45RA+ cells. The sequenced material came from naive CD8+ T cells from PBMCs. Every receptor here comes from a man aged 18 to 30 in good health. Some clones in this sample may be carry-over from other donors' samples.

The chain combines TRBV5-1 with TRBJ2-1, with D perhaps matching TRBD2 (6 bases). This CDR3 is 16 amino acids long. Deletions cut 5 bases from V and 0 bases from J, with 15 bases between. The V gene's germline CDR1 is SGHRS and CDR2 YFSETQ. This CDR3 is CASSSALGGSYNEQFF. The DNA for the CDR3 is TGCGCCAGCAGTTCAGCTCTGGGGGGCTCCTACAATGAGCAGTTCTTC.

The V call is TRBV5-8, the J call TRBJ1-2, with D perhaps matching TRBD1 (5 bases). The CDR3 covers 15 residues. With 1 base removed from V and 3 bases from J, the gap between germline ends came to 13 bases. The germline gives CDR1 SGHTS, CDR2 YDEGEE. Written as DNA, the CDR3 is TGTGCCAGCAGCTTGTCAAGGGGCAGGGACTATGGCTACACCTTC. Amino acid sequence: CASSLSRGRDYGYTF.

CDR3 bases: TGTGCCAGCAGCCCTTGGGCGGCCGGGCCCCAAGAGACCCAGTACTTC. Translating it yields CASSPWAAGPQETQYF. This sequence joins TRBV21-1 and TRBJ2-5. TRBV21-1 is deemed a pseudogene. The CDR3 covers 16 residues.

The chain carries TRBV9 and TRBJ2-6, with D tentatively TRBD1 (6 bases). The germline CDR1 and CDR2 sequences are SGDLS and YYNGEE. The ends were cut back, 1 base at V and 0 bases at J, with 11 bases in the middle. CDR3 length: 17 amino acids. CDR3 sequence (DNA): TGTGCCAGCAGCGTACTTTTCAGGGGCTCTGGGGCCAACGTCCTGACTTTC. The encoded protein is CASSVLFRGSGANVLTF.

A word on this clone: The sample contains more than one DNA sequence encoding this CDR3. The chain uses TRBV9 and TRBJ2-1, with 7 bases fitting TRBD2. This CDR3 is built from 15 residues. From germline, CDR1 is SGDLS and CDR2 YYNGEE. Losses at the gene ends were 3 bases for V and 4 bases for J; bases not matched to a gene: 7. The DNA for the CDR3 is TGTGCCAGCAGCGGGGGAGGCGGGAGTTACAATGAGCAGTTCTTC. This encodes CASSGGGGSYNEQFF.

The chain joins TRBV7-9 to TRBJ1-4; D is possibly TRBD1 (6 bases). Trimming pared 5 bases from V and 5 bases from J, leaving 15 bases between. This CDR3 spans 15 amino acids. Germline values: CDR1 SEHNR, CDR2 FQNEAQ (reference sequence). The CDR3 reads CASSPPGTHNEKLFF. CDR3 coding DNA: TGTGCCAGCAGCCCCCCCGGGACACACAATGAAAAACTGTTTTTT.

J is TRBJ2-7 and V is TRBV27; D remains ambiguous. Germline V gene lookup returns CDR1 MNHEY and CDR2 SMNVEV (reference sequence). The V end was cut by 3 bases, the J end by 3 bases, with 9 bases between. The CDR3 is 13 amino acids. This CDR3 reads CASSFSVYYEQYF. The CDR3 DNA reads TGTGCCAGCAGTTTTTCGGTCTACTACGAGCAGTACTTC.